This TCR beta chain is drawn from a study of human T cells and chemical hapten exposure. Study as a whole: On the upper back, patch tests were applied with 0.01% DPC and read at 6 days. Whole-study findings and limits: Expanded TCRs showed more large CDR3 clusters than pre-sensitization or healthy control sets.

Noted time point: patch test 3, about 24 weeks after DPC sensitization. Treatment given: therapeutic diphenylcyclopropenone sensitization with weekly scalp DPC. In every case, blood was obtained before the patch test was applied. CDR3 length: 12 amino acids. The ends were cut back, 0 bases at V and 6 bases at J, with 6 bases in the middle. Germline CDR1 DFQATT, CDR2 SNEGSKA (reference sequence). Unique molecular identifiers were affixed to discrete cDNA molecules within the library. TCRdb reprocessed the RACE reads via MiXCR and lists one record per CDR3 protein. The repertoire holds about 97,000 distinct CDR3 sequences, with roughly 27% as singletons. A remark on this clonotype: Antigen: not known.

The V and J genes are TRBV20-1 and TRBJ1-5; D not certain. This specimen consisted of whole blood, obtained in connection with sensitization to the hapten diphenylcyclopropenone (DPC). The receptor's source is a man in his forties or fifties with alopecia areata. Some clones in this sample may be carry-over from other donors' samples. CDR3: CSARDLGQPQHF. The CDR3 DNA sequence: TGCAGTGCTAGAGATCTGGGTCAGCCCCAGCATTTT.